The present T cell receptor beta chain was sequenced within a study of spatial heterogeneity in lung cancer. Study information: Those follow-up PBMC samples that were available underwent sequencing, at a median interval of about 26 months following resection.

Indicated time point: blood at routine non-recurrence follow-up after resection. Whole RNA, isolated from tumor, nontumor lung or frozen PBMC, was sequenced without prior sorting. Findings and caveats of the study: Circulating ubiquitous expanded tumor TCRs were observed more frequently at resection than at follow-up.

Every TCR cDNA molecule carried a tag that served as a unique molecular identifier. Using its own MiXCR run on the 5' RACE reads, TCRdb lists one record per CDR3 protein. This table has 40,000 to 50,000 distinct CDR3 sequences, under 12% appearing once. CDR3 length equals 21 residues. This clonotype has just a few counts. What it binds is not known. This receptor was obtained from a female donor with early-stage non-small cell lung cancer. The chain combines TRBV3-2 with TRBJ1-4. TRBV3-2 is shown as a pseudogene. Sequences were derived from PBMCs, sampled at follow-up. The CDR3 nucleotides are TGTGCCAGCAGCCAAAACCAACATGACGGCGGGAGAGGACCAACTAATGAAAAACTGTTTTTT. Translated, it gives CASSQNQHDGGRGPTNEKLFF.